Listed below are T cell receptor beta chains from one sample, sequenced in a study of blood T cell repertoires in COVID-19. Clones were sequenced by immunoSEQ multiplex PCR, and TCRdb holds only the in-frame ones, with some missing. The data show about 400,000 clones, with 86% seen just once and 1.4% held by the top ten. The sample comprised peripheral blood. The origin of the receptors is a woman under 40 with active or convalescent COVID-19. Each CDR3 is given with its conserved first and last residue. D genes are given only for firm matches. Expanded clones get a size class; other rows say once, few or many, or leave the size out.

cdr3_length d_call j_call v_call clone_size cdr3_nt cdr3_aa
13 . TRBJ1-5 TRBV7-9 . TGTGCCAGCAGCCGGACAGTGGATCAGCCCCAGCATTTT CASSRTVDQPQHF
12 . TRBJ2-5 TRBV6-1 . TGTGCCAGCAGTGAAAAAACGGGGTCCCAGTACTTC CASSEKTGSQYF
14 TRBD1 TRBJ1-1 TRBV6-5 . TGTGCCAGCAGTCTTTCAGGGGGGTACACTGAAGCTTTCTTT CASSLSGGYTEAFF
15 . TRBJ2-2 TRBV5-8 . TGTGCCAGCAGCTCAGGGGTGTCGAACACCGGGGAGCTGTTTTTT CASSSGVSNTGELFF
16 . TRBJ2-6 TRBV9 once TGTGCCAGCAGCGTAGCTACTTATTCCGGGGCCAACGTCCTGACTTTC CASSVATYSGANVLTF
14 . TRBJ2-7 TRBV3-1/TRBV3-2 . TGTGCCAGCAGCCAAGATTCTGGCACCTACGAGCAGTACTTC CASSQDSGTYEQYF
14 . TRBJ1-1 TRBV11-2 . TGTGCCAGCAGCTTTTCCGGGGAGAACACTGAAGCTTTCTTT CASSFSGENTEAFF
14 TRBD1 TRBJ1-1 TRBV7-9 . TGTGCCAGCAGCGACGAGGGGGCGCCCACTGAAGCTTTCTTT CASSDEGAPTEAFF
14 TRBD2 TRBJ2-7 TRBV27 once TGTGCCAGCAGTTTTTTAGCGGGAGGCTACGAGCAGTACTTC CASSFLAGGYEQYF
13 TRBD1 TRBJ1-1 TRBV18 . TGTGCCAGCTCGAGGGACAGGGCGACTGAAGCTTTCTTT CASSRDRATEAFF
14 . TRBJ1-1 TRBV25-1 . TGTGCCAGCAGTGACTGGGGAGGGGGCACTGAAGCTTTCTTT CASSDWGGGTEAFF
14 TRBD1 TRBJ1-2 TRBV18 once TGTGCCAGCTCACCACCCCAGGGGGGCTATGGCTACACCTTC CASSPPQGGYGYTF
18 TRBD2 TRBJ2-1 TRBV9 once TGTGCCAGCAGCGTAAGAGGTTCTAGCGGGGGGACCCCCAATGAGCAGTTCTTC CASSVRGSSGGTPNEQFF
12 TRBD1 TRBJ1-1 TRBV10-3 . TGTGCCATCAGCGGGGACAGCACTGAAGCTTTCTTT CAISGDSTEAFF
13 . TRBJ1-4 TRBV4-1 . TGCGCCAGCAGCCAAACACTCGGGGAAAAACTGTTTTTT CASSQTLGEKLFF
14 . TRBJ1-2 TRBV6-1 . TGTGCCAGCAGTGAGGCAGTCGCTAACTATGGCTACACCTTC CASSEAVANYGYTF
11 . TRBJ1-5 TRBV29-1 few TGCAGCGGTGGGGACTACGGGCCCCAGCATTTT CSGGDYGPQHF
15 TRBD2 TRBJ2-3 TRBV10-3 . TGTGCCATCAGTGAAAGCGGGGGGGACACAGATACGCAGTATTTT CAISESGGDTDTQYF
14 . TRBJ1-2 TRBV27 . TGTGCCAGCAGTTTAAACGGGGGAGGCTATGGCTACACCTTC CASSLNGGGYGYTF
13 . TRBJ2-2 TRBV3-1/TRBV3-2 . TGTGCCAGCAGCCAAGTGACTGCCCCATCGCTGTTTTTT CASSQVTAPSLFF
15 TRBD2 TRBJ2-1 TRBV6-5 . TGTGCCAGCAGTTTGGCGGGGGTCTCCTACAATGAGCAGTTCTTC CASSLAGVSYNEQFF
16 TRBD1 TRBJ2-1 TRBV14 . TGTGCCAGCAGCCGTGGCAGGGGGCCGGAGAACAATGAGCAGTTCTTC CASSRGRGPENNEQFF
13 . TRBJ1-1 TRBV9 . TGTGCCAGCAGCGCGACAGTGAACACTGAAGCTTTCTTT CASSATVNTEAFF
13 . TRBJ1-1 TRBV19 . TGTGCCAGTAGTAGGACACAGAACACTGAAGCTTTCTTT CASSRTQNTEAFF
15 TRBD1 TRBJ1-2 TRBV10-3 once TGTGCCATCAGTGAGAGGACAGGGGAAAACTATGGCTACACCTTC CAISERTGENYGYTF
13 TRBD1 TRBJ1-6 TRBV6-5 . TGTGCCAGCAGAGGACAGGGGAGATCACCCCTCCACTTT CASRGQGRSPLHF
13 . TRBJ1-1 TRBV18 . TGTGCCAGCTCGCCGACAGAGAACACTGAAGCTTTCTTT CASSPTENTEAFF
15 . TRBJ1-6 TRBV3-1/TRBV3-2 once TGTGCCAGCAGTCTTATCTCGACAGATAATTCACCCCTCCACTTT CASSLISTDNSPLHF
16 TRBD1 TRBJ1-5 TRBV27 . TGTGCCAGCAGGTCTGAGGGACAGGGGATCAATCAGCCCCAGCATTTT CASRSEGQGINQPQHF
13 TRBD2 TRBJ2-1 TRBV24-1 . TGTGCCACCTCCGGGGGGTCCTACAATGAGCAGTTCTTC CATSGGSYNEQFF